This T cell receptor (beta chain) is from a study of low-dose radiotherapy and immunotherapy resistance in tumors. Study at large: Cohort 2 was treated with 1 Gy per fraction every two weeks, amounting to 13 Gy across 26 weeks. Patients took oral aspirin 300 mg daily for four cycles from cycle 1 day 1.

Gene-specific TRAV and TRBV primers were used for first-strand cDNA, covering alpha and beta chains. The PCR that amplified TCRs ran for about 18 cycles, relying on a constant-region primer and a V-primer adapter. TCRdb fed the reads into MiXCR, producing one record per CDR3 protein. Here the sample spans 64,000 or so distinct CDR3 sequences, around a third being singletons. Germline CDR1 is SGHRS and CDR2 is YFSETQ. V was cut by 1 base and J by 1 base, with 7 bases left in between. The CDR3 runs 14 residues. Time point meaning: before trial treatment. The gene calls are TRBV5-1 and TRBJ2-3, with a tentative D call TRBD1 (5 bases). This receptor was taken from a female donor with ovarian cancer. The sample in question was PBMCs, obtained before treatment. CDR3 nucleotides: TGCGCCAGCAGCTTGATAGGGGGCACAGATACGCAGTATTTT. This gives the protein CASSLIGGTDTQYF.